This T cell receptor beta chain stems from a study of T cells in Graves' hyperthyroidism and ophthalmopathy. Concerning this clonotype itself: Possible read error: a much larger clone is one base away.

Researchers amplified the TCR beta CDR3 regions from RNA transcripts. The HTBI set primed first-round TCR CDR3 RT-PCR. TCRdb reprocessed the multiplex PCR reads with MiXCR, giving one entry per CDR3 protein. The sample lists approximately 640,000 distinct CDR3 sequences, about 45% occurring once. Germline assignment: CDR1 ENHRY and CDR2 SYGVKD. The CDR3 totals 13 residues. J lost 4 bases, V lost 11 bases, and 11 bases had no gene match. Criteria for exclusion of patients were uncontrolled infection, other autoimmune disease, pregnancy or lactation. Sequencing was carried out using peripheral blood or thyroid tissue (not recorded which). The sequence derives from an adult man with Graves' disease, either hyperthyroidism or ophthalmopathy (not recorded which). The J gene is TRBJ2-7, the V gene TRBV10-3; 7 nucleotides match TRBD2. The CDR3: CAVGRPGGYEQYF. Written as DNA, the CDR3 is TGTGCCGTCGGTCGGCCGGGAGGATACGAGCAGTACTTC.